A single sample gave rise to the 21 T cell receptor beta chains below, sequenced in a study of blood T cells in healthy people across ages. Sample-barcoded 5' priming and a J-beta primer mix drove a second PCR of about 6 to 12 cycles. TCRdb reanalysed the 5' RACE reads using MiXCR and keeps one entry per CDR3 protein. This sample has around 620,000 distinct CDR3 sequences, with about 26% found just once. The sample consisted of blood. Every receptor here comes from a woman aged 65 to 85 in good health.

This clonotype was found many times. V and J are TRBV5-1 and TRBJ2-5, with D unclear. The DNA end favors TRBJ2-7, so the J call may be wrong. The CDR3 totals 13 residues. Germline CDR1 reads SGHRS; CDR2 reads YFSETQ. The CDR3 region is CASSLGQDYEQYF. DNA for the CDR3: TGCGCCAGCAGCTTGGGGCAGGACTACGAGCAGTACTTC.

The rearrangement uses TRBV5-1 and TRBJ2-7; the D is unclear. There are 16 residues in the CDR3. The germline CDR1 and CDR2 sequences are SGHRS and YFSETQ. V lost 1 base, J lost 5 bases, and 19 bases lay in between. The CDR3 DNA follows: TGCGCCAGCAGCTTGAGCAAGTCTAGTGTTTACAACGAGCAGTACTTC. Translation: CASSLSKSSVYNEQYF.

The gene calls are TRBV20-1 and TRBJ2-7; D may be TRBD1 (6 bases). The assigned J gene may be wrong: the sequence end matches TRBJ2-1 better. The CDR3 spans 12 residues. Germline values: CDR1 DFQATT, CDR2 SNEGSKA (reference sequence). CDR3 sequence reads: CSAPEGVDEQFF. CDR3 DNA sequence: TGCAGTGCCCCAGAGGGGGTCGATGAGCAGTTCTTC.

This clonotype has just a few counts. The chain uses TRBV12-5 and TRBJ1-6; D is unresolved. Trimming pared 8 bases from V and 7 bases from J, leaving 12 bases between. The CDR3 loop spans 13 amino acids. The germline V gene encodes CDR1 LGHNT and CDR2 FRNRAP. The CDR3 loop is CASTPETNSPLHF. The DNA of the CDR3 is TGTGCTAGTACTCCTGAGACCAATTCACCCCTCCACTTT.

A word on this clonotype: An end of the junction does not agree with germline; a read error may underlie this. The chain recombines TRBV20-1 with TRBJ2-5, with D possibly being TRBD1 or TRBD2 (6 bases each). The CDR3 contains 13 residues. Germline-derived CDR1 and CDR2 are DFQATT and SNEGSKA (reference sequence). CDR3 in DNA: TGCAGTGCTGGCCGCGCGGGACAAGAGACCCAGTGCTTC. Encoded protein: CSAGRAGQETQCF.

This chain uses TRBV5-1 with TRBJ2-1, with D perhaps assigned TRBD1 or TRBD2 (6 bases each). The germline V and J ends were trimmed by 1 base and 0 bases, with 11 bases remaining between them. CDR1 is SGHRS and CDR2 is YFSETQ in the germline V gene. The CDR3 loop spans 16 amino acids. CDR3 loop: CASSLHGGPSYNEQFF. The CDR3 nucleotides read TGCGCCAGCAGCTTGCACGGGGGCCCCTCCTACAATGAGCAGTTCTTC.

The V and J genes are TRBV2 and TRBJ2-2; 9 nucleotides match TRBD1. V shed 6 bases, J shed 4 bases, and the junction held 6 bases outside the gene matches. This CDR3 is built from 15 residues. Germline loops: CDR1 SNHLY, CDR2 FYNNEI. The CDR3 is CASSRTGDITGELFF. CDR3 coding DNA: TGTGCCAGCAGCCGGACAGGGGACATCACCGGGGAGCTGTTTTTT.

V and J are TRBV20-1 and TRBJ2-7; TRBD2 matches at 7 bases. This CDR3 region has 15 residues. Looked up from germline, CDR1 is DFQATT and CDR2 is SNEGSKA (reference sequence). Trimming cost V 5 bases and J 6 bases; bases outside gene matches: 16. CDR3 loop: CSAPNPGRGEIEQYF. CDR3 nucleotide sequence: TGCAGTGCTCCAAATCCGGGACGGGGGGAGATCGAGCAGTACTTC.

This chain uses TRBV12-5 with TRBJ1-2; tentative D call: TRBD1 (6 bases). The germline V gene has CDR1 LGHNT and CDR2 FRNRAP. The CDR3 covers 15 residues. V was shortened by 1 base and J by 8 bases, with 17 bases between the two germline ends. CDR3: CASGLGTEGRIGYTF. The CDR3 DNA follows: TGTGCTAGTGGTTTGGGGACAGAGGGGAGGATAGGCTACACCTTC. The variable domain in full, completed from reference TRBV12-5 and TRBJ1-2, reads DARVTQTPRHKVTEMGQEVTMRCQPILGHNTVFWYRQTMMQGLELLAYFRNRAPLDDSGMPKDRFSAEMPDATLATLKIQPSEPRDSAVYFCASGLGTEGRIGYTFGSGTRLTVV.

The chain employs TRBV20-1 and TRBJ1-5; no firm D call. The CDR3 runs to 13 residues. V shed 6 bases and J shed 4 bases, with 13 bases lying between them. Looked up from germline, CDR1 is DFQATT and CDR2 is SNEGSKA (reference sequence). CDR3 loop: CSAIGFGNQPQHF. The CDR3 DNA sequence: TGCAGTGCAATCGGTTTCGGGAATCAGCCCCAGCATTTT.

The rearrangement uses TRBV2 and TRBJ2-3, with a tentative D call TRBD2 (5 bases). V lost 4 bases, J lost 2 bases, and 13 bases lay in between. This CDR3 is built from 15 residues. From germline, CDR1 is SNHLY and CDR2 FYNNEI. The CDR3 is CASSATSGYTDTQYF. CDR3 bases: TGTGCCAGCAGTGCCACTTCGGGATACACAGATACGCAGTATTTT.

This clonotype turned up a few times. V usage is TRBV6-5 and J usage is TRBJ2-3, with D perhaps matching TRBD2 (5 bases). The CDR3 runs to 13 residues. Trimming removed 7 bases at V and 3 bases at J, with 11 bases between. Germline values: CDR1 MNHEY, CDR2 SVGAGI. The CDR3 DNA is TGTGCCAGCAAGCTAGCCTCGACAGATACGCAGTATTTT. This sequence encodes CASKLASTDTQYF.

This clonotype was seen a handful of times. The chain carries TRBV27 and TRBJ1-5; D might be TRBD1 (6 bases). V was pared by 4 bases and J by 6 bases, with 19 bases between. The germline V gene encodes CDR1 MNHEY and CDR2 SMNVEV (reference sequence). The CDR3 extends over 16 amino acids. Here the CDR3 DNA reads TGTGCCAGCAGTTCGAACAGGGCGGGGGTTGGTCAGCCCCAGCATTTT. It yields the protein CASSSNRAGVGQPQHF.

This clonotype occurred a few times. This chain's CDR3 is CASSRQEEGTEAFF. The DNA of the CDR3 is TGTGCCAGCAGTCGACAGGAGGAGGGCACTGAAGCTTTCTTT. The chain recombines TRBV6-2 or TRBV6-3 with TRBJ1-1, with D perhaps matching TRBD1 (6 bases). Germline lookup yields CDR1 MNHEY and CDR2 SVGEGT. Trimming took off 5 bases at V and 4 bases at J, with 14 bases between the two ends. The CDR3 is 14 amino acids.

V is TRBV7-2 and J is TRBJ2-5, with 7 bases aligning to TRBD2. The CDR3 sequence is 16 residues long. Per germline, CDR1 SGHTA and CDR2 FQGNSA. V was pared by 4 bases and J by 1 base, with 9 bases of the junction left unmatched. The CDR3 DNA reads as TGTGCCAGCAGCTGGGGGGGGAGCTACGGCCAAGAGACCCAGTACTTC. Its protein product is CASSWGGSYGQETQYF.

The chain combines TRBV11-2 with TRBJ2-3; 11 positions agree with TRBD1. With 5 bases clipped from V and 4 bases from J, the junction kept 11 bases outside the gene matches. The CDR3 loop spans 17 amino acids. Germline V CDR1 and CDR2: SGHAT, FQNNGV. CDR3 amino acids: CASSAELGQGVADTQYF. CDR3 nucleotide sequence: TGTGCCAGCAGCGCAGAGCTGGGACAGGGGGTGGCAGATACGCAGTATTTT. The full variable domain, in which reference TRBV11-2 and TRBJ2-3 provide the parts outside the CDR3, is EAGVAQSPRYKIIEKRQSVAFWCNPISGHATLYWYQQILGQGPKLLIQFQNNGVVDDSQLPKDRFSAERLKGVDSTLKIQPAKLEDSAVYLCASSAELGQGVADTQYFGPGTRLTVL.

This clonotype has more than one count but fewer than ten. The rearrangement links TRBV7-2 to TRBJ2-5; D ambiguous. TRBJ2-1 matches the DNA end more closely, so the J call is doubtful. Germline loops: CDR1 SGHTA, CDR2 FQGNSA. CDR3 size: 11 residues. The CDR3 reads CAGVRDNEQFF. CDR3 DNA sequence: TGTGCCGGAGTCAGAGACAATGAGCAGTTCTTC.

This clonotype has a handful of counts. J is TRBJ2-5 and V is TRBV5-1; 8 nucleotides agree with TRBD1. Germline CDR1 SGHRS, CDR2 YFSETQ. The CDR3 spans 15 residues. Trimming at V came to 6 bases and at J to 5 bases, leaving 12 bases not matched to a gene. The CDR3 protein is CASTYQGAITETQYF. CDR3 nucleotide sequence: TGCGCCAGCACGTATCAGGGGGCAATCACGGAGACCCAGTACTTC.

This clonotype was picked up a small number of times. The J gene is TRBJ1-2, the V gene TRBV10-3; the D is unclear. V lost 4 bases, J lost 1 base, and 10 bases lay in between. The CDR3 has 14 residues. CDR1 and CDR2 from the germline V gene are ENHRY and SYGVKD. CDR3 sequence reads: CAISGPGDNYGYTF. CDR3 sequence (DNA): TGTGCCATCAGTGGTCCAGGTGATAACTATGGCTACACCTTC.

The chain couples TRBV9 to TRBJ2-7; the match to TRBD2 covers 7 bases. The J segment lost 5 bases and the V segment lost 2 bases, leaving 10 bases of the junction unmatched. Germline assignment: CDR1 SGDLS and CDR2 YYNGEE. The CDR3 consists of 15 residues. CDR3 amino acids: CASSVGGTLPHEQYF. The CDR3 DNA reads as TGTGCCAGCAGCGTGGGAGGGACCCTACCCCACGAGCAGTACTTC.

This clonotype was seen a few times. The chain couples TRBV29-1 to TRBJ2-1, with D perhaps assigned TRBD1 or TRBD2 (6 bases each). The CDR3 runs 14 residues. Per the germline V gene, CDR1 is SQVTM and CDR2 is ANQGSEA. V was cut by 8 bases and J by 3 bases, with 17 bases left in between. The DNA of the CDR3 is TGCAGCTGGAAGGAGGGGGGCTTCTACAATGAGCAGTTCTTC. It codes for CSWKEGGFYNEQFF.